This TCR beta chain was sequenced for a study of blood T cell repertoires in COVID-19. Clinical histories supplied by participants themselves formed the basis of cohort assignment. The CDR3 spans 16 residues. Trimming at V came to 2 bases and at J to 4 bases, leaving 9 bases not matched to a gene. Per germline, CDR1 SEHNR and CDR2 FQNEAQ (reference sequence). TCRdb's table, derived via immunoSEQ multiplex PCR, lists solely in-frame clones and lacks some. The sample shows approximately 150,000 clones, roughly 84% of them seen only once. The sequenced material came from PBMCs or T cells enriched from blood (not recorded which). The clonotype was recovered from a woman between 50 and 59 years old who had recovered from COVID-19. The chain links TRBV7-9 to TRBJ2-3; 7 bases fit TRBD2. The CDR3 sequence: CASSLTGGRSSDTQYF. As DNA, the CDR3 is TGTGCCAGCAGCTTAACCGGCGGGAGATCCTCAGATACGCAGTATTTT.